These 2 T cell receptor beta chains came from one sample sequenced in a study of blood T cells in healthy people across ages. Combining a sample-barcoded 5' primer with a J-beta primer mix, a second PCR ran for roughly 7 to 11 cycles. Each CDR3 protein gets one entry after TCRdb re-called the 5' RACE reads with MiXCR. The sample has approximately 1,700,000 distinct CDR3 sequences; roughly two fifths are singletons. Sequences were obtained from blood. The receptors stem from a human donor in good health.

The chain carries TRBV20-1 and TRBJ2-1, with TRBD1 as a possible D gene (5 bases). Germline loops: CDR1 DFQATT, CDR2 SNEGSKA (reference sequence). This CDR3 region has 14 residues. V was shortened by 2 bases and J by 10 bases, with 18 bases between the two germline ends. The CDR3 bases are TGCAGTGCTAGACGGCAGGGCGGCACCGGGGAGCAGTTCTTC. Translated, it gives CSARRQGGTGEQFF.

The genes are TRBV20-1 and TRBJ1-2; D not resolved. This CDR3 is 15 amino acids long. Trimming took off 0 bases at V and 4 bases at J, with 15 bases between the two ends. Looked up from germline, CDR1 is DFQATT and CDR2 is SNEGSKA (reference sequence). CDR3 coding DNA: TGCAGTGCTAGAGATCTCGCAGGCCGGGGCTATGGCTACACCTTC. This sequence encodes CSARDLAGRGYGYTF.